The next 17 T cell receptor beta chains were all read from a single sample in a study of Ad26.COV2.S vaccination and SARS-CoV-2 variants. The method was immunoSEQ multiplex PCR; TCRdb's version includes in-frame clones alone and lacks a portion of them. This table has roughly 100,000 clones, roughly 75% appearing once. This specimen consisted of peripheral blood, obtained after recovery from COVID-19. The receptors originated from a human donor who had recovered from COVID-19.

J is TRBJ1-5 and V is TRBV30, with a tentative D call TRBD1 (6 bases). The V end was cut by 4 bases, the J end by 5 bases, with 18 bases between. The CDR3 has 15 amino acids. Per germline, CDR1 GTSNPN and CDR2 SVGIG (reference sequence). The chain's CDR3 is CAWIPPGQTYQPQHF. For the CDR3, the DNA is TGTGCCTGGATCCCCCCGGGACAAACCTATCAGCCCCAGCATTTT. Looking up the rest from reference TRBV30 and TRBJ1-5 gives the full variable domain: SQTIHQWPATLVQPVGSPLSLECTVEGTSNPNLYWYRQAAGRGLQLLFYSVGIGQISSEVPQNLSASRPQDRQFILSSKKLLLSDSGFYLCAWIPPGQTYQPQHFGDGTRLSIL.

For the CDR3, the DNA is TGTGCCAGCAGCTTAGTCGGGGCGAAACTGTTTTTT. This gives the protein CASSLVGAKLFF. The rearrangement uses TRBV11-2 and TRBJ1-4; D possibly corresponds to TRBD1 (5 bases). CDR1 SGHAT and CDR2 FQNNGV come from the germline V gene. The CDR3 sequence is 12 residues long. V was clipped by 1 base and J by 11 bases, with 8 bases between them.

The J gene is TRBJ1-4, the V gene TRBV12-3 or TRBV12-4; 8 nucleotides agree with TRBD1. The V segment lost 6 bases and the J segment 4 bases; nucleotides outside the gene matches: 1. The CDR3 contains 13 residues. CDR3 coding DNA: TGTGCCAGCAGGGACAGGGTTAATGAAAAACTGTTTTTT. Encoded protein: CASRDRVNEKLFF.

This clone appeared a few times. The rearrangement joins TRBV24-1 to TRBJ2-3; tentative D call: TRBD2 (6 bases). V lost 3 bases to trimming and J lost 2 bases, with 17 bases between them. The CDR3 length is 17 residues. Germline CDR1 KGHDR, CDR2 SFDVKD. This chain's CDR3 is CATSDPWGGTYTDTQYF. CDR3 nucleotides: TGTGCCACCAGTGATCCCTGGGGCGGGACCTACACAGATACGCAGTATTTT.

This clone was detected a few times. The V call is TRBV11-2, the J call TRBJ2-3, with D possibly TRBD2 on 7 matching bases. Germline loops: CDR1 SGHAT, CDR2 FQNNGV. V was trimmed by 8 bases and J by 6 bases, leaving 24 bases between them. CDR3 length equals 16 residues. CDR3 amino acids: CASQSVRGARRDTQYF. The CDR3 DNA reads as TGTGCCAGCCAAAGCGTCCGGGGGGCGAGACGGGATACGCAGTATTTT.

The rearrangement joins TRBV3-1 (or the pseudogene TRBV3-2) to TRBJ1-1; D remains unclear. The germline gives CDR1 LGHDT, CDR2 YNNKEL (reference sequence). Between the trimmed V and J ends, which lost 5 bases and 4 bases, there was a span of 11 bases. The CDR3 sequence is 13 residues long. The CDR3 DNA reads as TGTGCCAGCAGCGGGATCTGGCGCACTGAAGCTTTCTTT. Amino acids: CASSGIWRTEAFF.

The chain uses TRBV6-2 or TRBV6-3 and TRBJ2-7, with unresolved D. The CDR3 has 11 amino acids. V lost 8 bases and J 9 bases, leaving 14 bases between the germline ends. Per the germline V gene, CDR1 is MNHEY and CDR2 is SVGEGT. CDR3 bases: TGTGCCAGCGGTTCCCCACCCGGGCAGTACTTC. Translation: CASGSPPGQYF.

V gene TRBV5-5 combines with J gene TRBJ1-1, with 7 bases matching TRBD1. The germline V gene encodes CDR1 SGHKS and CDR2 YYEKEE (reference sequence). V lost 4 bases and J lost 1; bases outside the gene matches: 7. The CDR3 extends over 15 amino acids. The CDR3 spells CASSRTGTENTEAFF. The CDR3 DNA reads TGTGCCAGCAGCCGCACCGGGACAGAGAACACTGAAGCTTTCTTT.

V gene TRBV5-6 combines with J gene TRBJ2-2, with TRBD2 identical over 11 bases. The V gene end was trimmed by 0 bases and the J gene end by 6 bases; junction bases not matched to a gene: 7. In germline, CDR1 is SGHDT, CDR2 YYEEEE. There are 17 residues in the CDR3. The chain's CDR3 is CASSLEIAGGQSGELFF. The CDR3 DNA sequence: TGTGCCAGCAGCTTGGAAATAGCGGGGGGGCAATCCGGGGAGCTGTTTTTT. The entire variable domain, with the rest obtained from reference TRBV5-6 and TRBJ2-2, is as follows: DAGVTQSPTHLIKTRGQQVTLRCSPKSGHDTVSWYQQALGQGPQFIFQYYEEEERQRGNFPDRFSGHQFPNYSSELNVNALLLGDSALYLCASSLEIAGGQSGELFFGEGSRLTVL.

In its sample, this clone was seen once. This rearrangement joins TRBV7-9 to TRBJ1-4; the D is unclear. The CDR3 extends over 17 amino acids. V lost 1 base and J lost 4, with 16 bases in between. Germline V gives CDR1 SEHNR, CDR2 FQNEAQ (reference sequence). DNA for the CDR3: TGTGCCAGCAGCTTAGGGGTGCCCGGAGTGAATAATGAAAAACTGTTTTTT. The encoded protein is CASSLGVPGVNNEKLFF.

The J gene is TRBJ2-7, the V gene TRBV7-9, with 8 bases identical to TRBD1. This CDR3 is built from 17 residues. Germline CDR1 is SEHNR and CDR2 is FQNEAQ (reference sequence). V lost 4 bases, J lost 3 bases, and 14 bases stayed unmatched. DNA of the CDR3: TGTGCCAGCAGCTCGATTGCCGGACAGGGTAGGGGCTACGAGCAGTACTTC. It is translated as CASSSIAGQGRGYEQYF.

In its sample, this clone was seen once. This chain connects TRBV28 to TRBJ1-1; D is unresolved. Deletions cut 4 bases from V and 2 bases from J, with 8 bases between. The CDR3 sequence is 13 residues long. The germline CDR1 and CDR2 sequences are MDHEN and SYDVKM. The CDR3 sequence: CASSSNTNTEAFF. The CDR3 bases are TGTGCCAGCAGTTCCAACACCAACACTGAAGCTTTCTTT.

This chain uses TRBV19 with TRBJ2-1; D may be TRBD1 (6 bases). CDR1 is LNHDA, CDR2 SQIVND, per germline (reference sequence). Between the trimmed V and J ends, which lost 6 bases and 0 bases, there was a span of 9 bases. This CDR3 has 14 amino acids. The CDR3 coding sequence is TGTGCCAGTAGCACAGGGACCTCCTACAATGAGCAGTTCTTC. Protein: CASSTGTSYNEQFF.

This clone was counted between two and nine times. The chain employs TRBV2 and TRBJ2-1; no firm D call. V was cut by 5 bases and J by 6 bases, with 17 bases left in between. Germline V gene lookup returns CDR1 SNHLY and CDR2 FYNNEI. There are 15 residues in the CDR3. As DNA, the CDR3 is TGTGCCAGCAGTCCCCCGGACCCGTACCCCAATGAGCAGTTCTTC. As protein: CASSPPDPYPNEQFF.

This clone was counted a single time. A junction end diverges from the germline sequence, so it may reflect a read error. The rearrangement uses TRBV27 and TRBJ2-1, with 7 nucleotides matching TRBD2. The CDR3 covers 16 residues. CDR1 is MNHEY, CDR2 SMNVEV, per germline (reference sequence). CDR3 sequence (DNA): TGTGCCAGCAGTTTAGGGCTAGCGGCGACATACAATGGGCAGTTCTTC. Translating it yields CASSLGLAATYNGQFF.

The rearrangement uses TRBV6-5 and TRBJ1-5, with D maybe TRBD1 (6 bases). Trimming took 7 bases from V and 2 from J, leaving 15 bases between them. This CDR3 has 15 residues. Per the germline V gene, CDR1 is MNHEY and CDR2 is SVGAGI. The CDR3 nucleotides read TGTGCCAGCATAGGGGGGACCGTTGGCAATCAGCCCCAGCATTTT. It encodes CASIGGTVGNQPQHF.

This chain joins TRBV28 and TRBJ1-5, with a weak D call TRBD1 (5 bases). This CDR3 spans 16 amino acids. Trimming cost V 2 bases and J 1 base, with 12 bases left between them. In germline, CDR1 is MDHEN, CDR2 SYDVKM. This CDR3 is CASSLDVWGSNQPQHF. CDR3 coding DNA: TGTGCCAGCAGTTTAGATGTGTGGGGGAGCAATCAGCCCCAGCATTTT.